What follows is one T cell receptor beta chain and its context. The table came from immunoSEQ multiplex PCR; TCRdb's copy has only in-frame clones and leaves some out. The table lists about 59,000 clones, roughly nine tenths of them singletons, with over 0.7% in the top ten. These data belong to a study of T cell changes during pregnancy in multiple sclerosis. CDR3 length: 11 amino acids. V dropped 5 bases and J dropped 5 bases, with 7 bases sitting between them. The germline V gene encodes CDR1 WNHNN and CDR2 SYGVQD (reference sequence). The TCR was taken from a female donor with multiple sclerosis, enrolled in a pregnancy study. The chain recombines TRBV10-1 with TRBJ2-7; D uncertain. The sequencing here drew on peripheral blood, taken before pregnancy. The CDR3 bases are TGCGCCAGCAGTAAGCTCGACGAGCAGTACTTC. The encoded protein is CASSKLDEQYF.